This T cell receptor (beta chain) was recovered during a study of T cell repertoires in cytomegalovirus infection. Study summary: The study used recently identified HLA-C-restricted and well-studied HLA-B-restricted CMV epitopes.

Germline V gene lookup returns CDR1 MNHNY and CDR2 SVGAGI (reference sequence). The CDR3 is made up of 18 amino acids. Trimming stripped 6 bases from V and 0 bases from J, with 21 bases between. TCRdb called the reads again in MiXCR, with one record for every CDR3 protein. The sample has about 920,000 distinct CDR3 sequences; roughly a third are singletons. As regards this clonotype: Antigen specificity is unknown.

The sample here was cultured CD8+ T cells from PBMCs, taken from culture after CMV antigen stimulation. This TCR derives from a human donor in good health (CMV status not recorded). Some clones in this sample may be carry-over from other donors' samples. The V call is TRBV6-6, the J call TRBJ2-4; D may correspond to TRBD1 or TRBD2 (5 bases each). In DNA form, the CDR3 reads TGTGCCAGCAGGGAGGAGACAAGGGGATATTTAGCCAAAAACATTCAGTACTTC. Encoded protein: CASREETRGYLAKNIQYF.